Each of the 20 T cell receptor beta chains below was sequenced from the same sample in a study of shared T cell receptors in the human thymus. The data were produced by immunoSEQ multiplex PCR, yet TCRdb's version contains in-frame clones alone and is incomplete. Of some 400,000 clones in the sample, roughly 94% are singletons; the top ten hold around 0.018%. Sample: thymocytes. The receptors shown here come from a human donor.

On this clone: The junction differs from germline at one of its ends, possibly a read error. V and J are TRBV23-1 and TRBJ1-2, with TRBD1 as a possible D gene (5 bases). TRBV23-1 has ORF status, its function being uncertain. The CDR3 spans 14 residues. The chain's CDR3 is CASTPRRQGKCRGF. DNA for the CDR3: TGCGCCAGCACTCCAAGGCGGCAGGGTAAGTGTCGAGGATTC.

This clone was seen only once. The V and J genes are TRBV2 and TRBJ2-7; D unclear. Germline V gene data show CDR1 as SNHLY and CDR2 as FYNNEI. This CDR3 has 13 residues. Trimming cost V 3 bases and J 4 bases, with 10 bases left between them. In DNA, the CDR3 is TGTGCCAGCAGTGAGAACAGTAGTTACGAGCAGTACTTC. It specifies CASSENSSYEQYF.

This chain connects TRBV27 to TRBJ1-5; TRBD1 agrees at 10 bases. Germline assignment: CDR1 MNHEY and CDR2 SMNVEV (reference sequence). The CDR3 sequence is 17 residues long. Losses at the gene ends were 6 bases for V and 7 bases for J; bases not matched to a gene: 15. CDR3: CASSKTRQGAVFQPQHF. Written as DNA, the CDR3 is TGTGCCAGCAGCAAAACTCGACAGGGGGCGGTTTTCCAGCCCCAGCATTTT.

This clone was seen once. CDR3 sequence reads: CASSFDLSGRTYNEQFF. The CDR3 DNA sequence: TGTGCCAGCAGCTTCGACCTTAGCGGGAGAACATACAATGAGCAGTTCTTC. This sequence joins TRBV5-4 and TRBJ2-1; 9 bases are a match to TRBD2. Unmatched junction bases numbered 10, after V lost 2 bases and J lost 4 bases. Germline loops: CDR1 SGHNT, CDR2 YYREEE (reference sequence). CDR3 length: 17 amino acids.

V usage is TRBV19 and J usage is TRBJ1-1; 7 nucleotides line up with TRBD1. In germline, CDR1 is LNHDA, CDR2 SQIVND (reference sequence). V lost 2 bases, J lost 4 bases, and 10 bases stayed unmatched. The CDR3 has 16 residues. The CDR3 loop reads CASSIRGPLRGTEAFF. The CDR3 DNA is TGTGCCAGTAGTATAAGGGGGCCCCTTCGGGGCACTGAAGCTTTCTTT. Based on the CDR3 plus reference TRBV19 and TRBJ1-1, the full variable domain is DGGITQSPKYLFRKEGQNVTLSCEQNLNHDAMYWYRQDPGQGLRLIYYSQIVNDFQKGDIAEGYSVSREKKESFPLTVTSAQKNPTAFYLCASSIRGPLRGTEAFFGQGTRLTVV.

The chain is built from TRBV11-2 and TRBJ2-1; TRBD2 aligns across 10 bases. This CDR3 contains 16 residues. Unmatched junction bases numbered 8, after V lost 5 bases and J lost 4 bases. CDR1 is SGHAT, CDR2 FQNNGV, per germline. This CDR3 is CASSRITSGNYNEQFF. CDR3 nucleotides: TGTGCCAGCAGCCGAATTACTAGCGGGAATTACAATGAGCAGTTCTTC.

The J gene is TRBJ1-5, the V gene TRBV5-4; D gene uncertain. Between the trimmed V and J ends, which lost 0 bases and 3 bases, there was a span of 10 bases. Germline V gives CDR1 SGHNT, CDR2 YYREEE (reference sequence). This CDR3 contains 15 residues. The CDR3 DNA reads as TGTGCCAGCAGCTTGGCCGAATCTATCAATCAGCCCCAGCATTTT. This translates into CASSLAESINQPQHF.

The CDR3 protein is CASSPRQGADEQFF. The CDR3 nucleotides read TGTGCCAGCAGCCCGCGCCAGGGGGCGGATGAGCAGTTCTTC. The chain joins TRBV9 to TRBJ2-1, with 8 bases fitting TRBD1. This CDR3 comprises 14 residues. V dropped 4 bases and J dropped 8; count of bases not matched to a gene: 8. Germline values: CDR1 SGDLS, CDR2 YYNGEE.

The J gene is TRBJ2-1, the V gene TRBV7-9, with D perhaps TRBD2 (6 bases). Germline V gives CDR1 SEHNR, CDR2 FQNEAQ (reference sequence). Trimming left V 4 bases short and J 7 bases short, with 26 bases between. The CDR3 totals 18 residues. CDR3 region: CASSSLRASEGPGNEQFF. The CDR3 DNA reads as TGTGCCAGCAGCTCCCTGCGGGCTAGCGAAGGTCCGGGGAATGAGCAGTTCTTC.

Note on this clone: The sample has other DNA sequences that encode this CDR3 too. V gene TRBV28 combines with J gene TRBJ1-3; D is undetermined. The germline V gene has CDR1 MDHEN and CDR2 SYDVKM. CDR3 length: 14 residues. V was pared by 6 bases and J by 2 bases, with 11 bases between. As DNA, the CDR3 is TGTGCCAGCAGCCTTAGGGTTGCTGGAAACACCATATATTTT. Amino acid sequence: CASSLRVAGNTIYF.

The chain carries TRBV15 and TRBJ2-2; TRBD2 is a possible D gene (6 bases). The CDR3 runs to 17 residues. Germline loops: CDR1 LNHNV, CDR2 YYDKDF (reference sequence). V gave up 0 bases and J gave up 3 bases, with 14 bases separating them. Written as DNA, the CDR3 is TGTGCCACCAGCAGAGATTCGGGGGTTCGGGACACCGGGGAGCTGTTTTTT. It specifies CATSRDSGVRDTGELFF. The variable domain in full, with the rest retrieved from reference TRBV15 and TRBJ2-2, is DAMVIQNPRYQVTQFGKPVTLSCSQTLNHNVMYWYQQKSSQAPKLLFHYYDKDFNNEADTPDNFQSRRPNTSFCFLDIRSPGLGDTAMYLCATSRDSGVRDTGELFFGEGSRLTVL.

The chain joins TRBV14 to TRBJ2-7; possibly TRBD2 for D (6 bases). This CDR3 contains 14 residues. V shed 1 base and J shed 2 bases, with 9 bases lying between them. Germline values: CDR1 SGHDN, CDR2 FVKESK. The CDR3 DNA is TGTGCCAGCAGCCAAGGGGGGGTCACCTACGAGCAGTACTTC. Translating gives CASSQGGVTYEQYF.

The chain uses TRBV18 and TRBJ2-7, with a weak D call TRBD2 (6 bases). The V gene's germline CDR1 is KGHSH and CDR2 LQKENI. The CDR3 contains 15 residues. V dropped 6 bases and J dropped 3 bases, with 18 bases sitting between them. In nucleotides, the CDR3 is TGTGCCAGCTCTCTCTTACGGGACGGGGGCTACGAGCAGTACTTC. Amino acids: CASSLLRDGGYEQYF. Filled out from reference TRBV18 and TRBJ2-7, the complete variable domain reads NAGVMQNPRHLVRRRGQEARLRCSPMKGHSHVYWYRQLPEEGLKFMVYLQKENIIDESGMPKERFSAEFPKEGPSILRIQQVVRGDSAAYFCASSLLRDGGYEQYFGPGTRLTVT.

The rearrangement uses TRBV7-2 and TRBJ2-1; 12 bases are shared with TRBD1. CDR1 and CDR2 (germline): SGHTA, FQGNSA. V was clipped by 0 bases and J by 9 bases; unmatched bases: 6. This CDR3 is 16 amino acids long. The DNA of the CDR3 is TGTGCCAGCAGCTTAGCCCGGGACAGGGGGCGGAGTGAGCAGTTCTTC. It is translated as CASSLARDRGRSEQFF.

This clone was observed a single time. In DNA form, the CDR3 reads TGTGCCAGCAGCTTAGGTTGTGGGCTTAACACTGAAGCTTTCTTT. Its protein is CASSLGCGLNTEAFF. The chain carries TRBV13 and TRBJ1-1; D remains ambiguous. Per germline, CDR1 PRHDT and CDR2 FYEKMQ (reference sequence). Trimming cost V 0 bases and J 2 bases, with 10 bases left between them. This CDR3 comprises 15 residues.

The chain links TRBV6-5 to TRBJ2-7; the match to TRBD2 covers 12 bases. Losses at the gene ends were 2 bases for V and 6 bases for J; bases not matched to a gene: 8. Germline assignment: CDR1 MNHEY and CDR2 SVGAGI. This CDR3 has 16 amino acids. CDR3 in DNA: TGTGCCAGCAGTTACGGGCAGGCTAGCGGGAGGGGCGAGCAGTACTTC. Translated, it gives CASSYGQASGRGEQYF.

This clone has more than one count but fewer than ten. The chain combines TRBV19 with TRBJ1-5; a weak D match, TRBD1 (5 bases). Looked up from germline, CDR1 is LNHDA and CDR2 is SQIVND (reference sequence). V dropped 10 bases and J dropped 7 bases, with 20 bases sitting between them. CDR3 length: 14 residues. CDR3 sequence reads: CATGGEGKGQPQHF. As DNA, the CDR3 is TGTGCCACCGGCGGCGAGGGGAAGGGACAGCCCCAGCATTTT. The complete variable domain, with remaining parts taken from reference TRBV19 and TRBJ1-5, reads DGGITQSPKYLFRKEGQNVTLSCEQNLNHDAMYWYRQDPGQGLRLIYYSQIVNDFQKGDIAEGYSVSREKKESFPLTVTSAQKNPTAFYLCATGGEGKGQPQHFGDGTRLSIL.

J is TRBJ2-1 and V is TRBV2, with 7 positions matching TRBD2. V lost 7 bases and J lost 7; bases outside the gene matches: 10. There are 14 residues in the CDR3. CDR1 SNHLY and CDR2 FYNNEI come from the germline V gene. The CDR3 protein is CASNEREFKNEQFF. The CDR3 DNA reads TGTGCCAGCAATGAGCGGGAATTTAAGAATGAGCAGTTCTTC.

This clone was observed once. The chain uses TRBV30 and TRBJ1-4; no clear D. From germline, CDR1 is GTSNPN and CDR2 SVGIG (reference sequence). This CDR3 has 20 amino acids. Trimming left V 0 bases short and J 2 bases short, with 25 bases between. CDR3 loop: CAWSVLTRSSPEWTNEKLFF. For the CDR3, the DNA is TGTGCCTGGAGTGTTCTGACCAGGAGCAGTCCGGAGTGGACTAATGAAAAACTGTTTTTT.

The rearrangement uses TRBV28 and TRBJ2-1; D possibly corresponds to TRBD2 (5 bases). This CDR3 region has 16 residues. Germline V gene data show CDR1 as MDHEN and CDR2 as SYDVKM. Trimming stripped 6 bases from V and 9 bases from J, with 24 bases between. DNA for the CDR3: TGTGCCAGCAGCCACGCACCACTAGACGAGGTGGCTGAGCAGTTCTTC. Protein product: CASSHAPLDEVAEQFF.